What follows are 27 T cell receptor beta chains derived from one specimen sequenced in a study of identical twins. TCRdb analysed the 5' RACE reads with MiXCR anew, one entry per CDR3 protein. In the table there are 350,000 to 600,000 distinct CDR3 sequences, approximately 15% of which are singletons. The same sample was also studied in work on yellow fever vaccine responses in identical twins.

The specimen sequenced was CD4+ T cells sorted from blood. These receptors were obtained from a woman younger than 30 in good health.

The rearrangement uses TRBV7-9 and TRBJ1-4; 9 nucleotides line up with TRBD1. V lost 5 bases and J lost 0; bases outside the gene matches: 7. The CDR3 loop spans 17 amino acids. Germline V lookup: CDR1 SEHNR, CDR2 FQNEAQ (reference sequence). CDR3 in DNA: TGTGCCAGCAGCCTCGCGGGACAGGGCGCAACTAATGAAAAACTGTTTTTT. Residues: CASSLAGQGATNEKLFF.

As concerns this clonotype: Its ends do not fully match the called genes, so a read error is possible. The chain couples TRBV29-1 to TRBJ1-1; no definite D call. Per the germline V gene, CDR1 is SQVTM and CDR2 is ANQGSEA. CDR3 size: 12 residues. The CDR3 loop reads CSVVRENAEAFF. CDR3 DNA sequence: TGCAGCGTTGTCAGAGAGAACGCTGAAGCTTTCTTT. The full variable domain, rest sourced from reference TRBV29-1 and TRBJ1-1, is SAVISQKPSRDICQRGTSLTIQCQVDSQVTMMFWYRQQPGQSLTLIATANQGSEATYESGFVIDKFPISRPNLTFSTLTVSNMSPEDSSIYLCSVVRENAEAFFGQGTRLTVV.

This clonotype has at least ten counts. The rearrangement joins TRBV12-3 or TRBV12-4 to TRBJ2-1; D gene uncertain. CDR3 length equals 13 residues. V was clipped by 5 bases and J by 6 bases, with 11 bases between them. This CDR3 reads CASSPSRTNEQFF. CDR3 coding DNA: TGTGCCAGCAGTCCCTCTCGCACCAATGAGCAGTTCTTC.

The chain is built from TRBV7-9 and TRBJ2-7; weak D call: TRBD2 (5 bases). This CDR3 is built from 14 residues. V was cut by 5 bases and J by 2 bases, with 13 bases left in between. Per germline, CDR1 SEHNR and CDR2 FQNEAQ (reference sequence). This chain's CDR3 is CASSGRTGTYEQYF. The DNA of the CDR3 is TGTGCCAGCAGCGGACGGACCGGGACCTACGAGCAGTACTTC.

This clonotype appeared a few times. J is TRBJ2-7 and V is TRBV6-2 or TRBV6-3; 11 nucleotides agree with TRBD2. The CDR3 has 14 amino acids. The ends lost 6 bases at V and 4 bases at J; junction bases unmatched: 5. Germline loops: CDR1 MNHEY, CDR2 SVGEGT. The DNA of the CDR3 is TGTGCCAGCAGAACTAGCGGGAGAGTGTACGAGCAGTACTTC. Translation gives CASRTSGRVYEQYF.

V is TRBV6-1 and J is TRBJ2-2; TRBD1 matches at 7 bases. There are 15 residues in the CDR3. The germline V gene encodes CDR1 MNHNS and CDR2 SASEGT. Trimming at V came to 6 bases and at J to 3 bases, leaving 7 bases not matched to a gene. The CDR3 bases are TGTGCCAGCAGAGTACTGACAGGGTACACCGGGGAGCTGTTTTTT. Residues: CASRVLTGYTGELFF.

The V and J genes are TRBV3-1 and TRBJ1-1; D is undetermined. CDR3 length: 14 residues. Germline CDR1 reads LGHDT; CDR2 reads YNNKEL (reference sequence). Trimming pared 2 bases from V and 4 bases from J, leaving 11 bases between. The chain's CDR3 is CASSQMNRFTEAFF. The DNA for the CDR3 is TGTGCCAGCAGCCAAATGAATCGGTTCACTGAAGCTTTCTTT.

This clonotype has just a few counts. The CDR3 region is CASSPLTKLEFF. The CDR3 DNA sequence: TGTGCCAGCAGCCCCCTGACTAAATTGGAATTCTTC. The chain has TRBV7-9 and TRBJ2-1; weak D call: TRBD2 (5 bases). V was trimmed by 5 bases and J by 16 bases, leaving 18 bases between them. Looked up from germline, CDR1 is SEHNR and CDR2 is FQNEAQ (reference sequence). CDR3 length: 12 amino acids.

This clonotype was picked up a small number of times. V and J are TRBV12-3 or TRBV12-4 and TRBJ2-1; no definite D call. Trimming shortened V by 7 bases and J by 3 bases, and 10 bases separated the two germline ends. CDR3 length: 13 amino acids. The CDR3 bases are TGTGCCAGCATGGTGGCAGACTACAATGAGCAGTTCTTC. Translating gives CASMVADYNEQFF.

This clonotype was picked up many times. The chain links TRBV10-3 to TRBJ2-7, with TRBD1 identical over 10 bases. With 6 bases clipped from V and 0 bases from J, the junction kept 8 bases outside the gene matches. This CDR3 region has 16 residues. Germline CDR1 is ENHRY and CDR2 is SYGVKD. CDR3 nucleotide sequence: TGTGCCATCAGCATGGGACAGGGGTTTGTCTCCTACGAGCAGTACTTC. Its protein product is CAISMGQGFVSYEQYF.

CDR3 bases: TGTGCCAGCAGCTCTTCCGGGACACGAGCCGCCGGGGAGCTGTTTTTT. As protein: CASSSSGTRAAGELFF. The V and J genes are TRBV7-9 and TRBJ2-2, with TRBD1 as a possible D gene (6 bases). The CDR3 runs 16 residues. Germline V CDR1 and CDR2: SEHNR, FQNEAQ (reference sequence). With 4 bases removed from V and 6 bases from J, the gap between germline ends came to 18 bases. The full variable domain, completed using reference TRBV7-9 and TRBJ2-2, is DTGVSQNPRHKITKRGQNVTFRCDPISEHNRLYWYRQTLGQGPEFLTYFQNEAQLEKSRLLSDRFSAERPKGSFSTLEIQRTEQGDSAMYLCASSSSGTRAAGELFFGEGSRLTVL.

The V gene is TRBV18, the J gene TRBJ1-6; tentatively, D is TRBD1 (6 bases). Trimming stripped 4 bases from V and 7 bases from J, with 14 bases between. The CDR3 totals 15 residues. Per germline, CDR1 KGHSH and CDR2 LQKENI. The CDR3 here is CASSQTGIGNSPLHF. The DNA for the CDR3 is TGTGCCAGCTCACAAACAGGGATCGGAAATTCACCCCTCCACTTT.

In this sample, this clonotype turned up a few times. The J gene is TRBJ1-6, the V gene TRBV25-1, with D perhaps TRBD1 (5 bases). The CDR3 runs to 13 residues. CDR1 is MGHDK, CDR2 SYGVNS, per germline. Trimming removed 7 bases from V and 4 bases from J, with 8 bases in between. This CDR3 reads CASKGLYNSPLHF. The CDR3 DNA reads TGTGCCAGCAAGGGGCTTTATAATTCACCCCTCCACTTT.

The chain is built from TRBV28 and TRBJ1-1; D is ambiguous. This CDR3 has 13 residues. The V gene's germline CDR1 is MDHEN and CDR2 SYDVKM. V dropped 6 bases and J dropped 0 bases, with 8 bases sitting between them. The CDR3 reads CASRVHMNTEAFF. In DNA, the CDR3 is TGTGCCAGCAGGGTACACATGAACACTGAAGCTTTCTTT.

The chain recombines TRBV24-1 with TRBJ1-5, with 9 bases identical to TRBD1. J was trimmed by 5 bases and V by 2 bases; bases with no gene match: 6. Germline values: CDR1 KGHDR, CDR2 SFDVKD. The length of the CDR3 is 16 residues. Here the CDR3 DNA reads TGTGCCACCAGTGATTCAGGACAGGGGTTCGATCAGCCCCAGCATTTT. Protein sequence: CATSDSGQGFDQPQHF.

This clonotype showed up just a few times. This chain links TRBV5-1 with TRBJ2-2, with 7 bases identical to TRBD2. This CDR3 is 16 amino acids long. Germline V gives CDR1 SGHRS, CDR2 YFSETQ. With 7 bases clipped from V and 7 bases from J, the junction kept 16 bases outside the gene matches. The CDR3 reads CASRREAGWVGGELFF. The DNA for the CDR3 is TGCGCCAGCCGTCGGGAGGCAGGCTGGGTTGGCGGGGAGCTGTTTTTT. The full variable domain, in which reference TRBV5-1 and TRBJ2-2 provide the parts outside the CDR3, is KAGVTQTPRYLIKTRGQQVTLSCSPISGHRSVSWYQQTPGQGLQFLFEYFSETQRNKGNFPGRFSGRQFSNSRSEMNVSTLELGDSALYLCASRREAGWVGGELFFGEGSRLTVL.

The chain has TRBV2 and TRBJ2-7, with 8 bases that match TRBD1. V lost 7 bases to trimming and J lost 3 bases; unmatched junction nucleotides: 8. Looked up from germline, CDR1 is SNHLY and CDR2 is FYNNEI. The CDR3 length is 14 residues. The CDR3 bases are TGTGCCAGCACCGACCCAACAGGGGGCTACGAGCAGTACTTC. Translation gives CASTDPTGGYEQYF.

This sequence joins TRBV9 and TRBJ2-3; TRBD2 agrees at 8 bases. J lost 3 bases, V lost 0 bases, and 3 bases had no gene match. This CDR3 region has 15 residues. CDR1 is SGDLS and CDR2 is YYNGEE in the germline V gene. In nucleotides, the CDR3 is TGTGCCAGCAGCGTAGACGGGGGGGCGACAGATACGCAGTATTTT. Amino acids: CASSVDGGATDTQYF.

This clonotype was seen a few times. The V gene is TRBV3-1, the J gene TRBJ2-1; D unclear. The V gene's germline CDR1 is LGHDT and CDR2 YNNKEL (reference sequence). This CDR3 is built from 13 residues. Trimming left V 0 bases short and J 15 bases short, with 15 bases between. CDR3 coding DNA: TGTGCCAGCAGCCAAGACTCAATGGAATGGCGGTTCTTC. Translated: CASSQDSMEWRFF.

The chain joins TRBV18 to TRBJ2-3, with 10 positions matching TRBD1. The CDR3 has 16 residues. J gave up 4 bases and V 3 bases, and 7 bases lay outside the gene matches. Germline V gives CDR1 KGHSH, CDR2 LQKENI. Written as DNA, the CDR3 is TGTGCCAGCTCACCTACCGGGACAGGGGCTGCAGATACGCAGTATTTT. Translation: CASSPTGTGAADTQYF.

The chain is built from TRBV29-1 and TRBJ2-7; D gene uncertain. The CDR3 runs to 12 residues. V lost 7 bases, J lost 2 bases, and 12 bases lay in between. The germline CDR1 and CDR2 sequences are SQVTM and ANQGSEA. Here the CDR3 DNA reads TGCAGCGCCAAAACACCCCCCTACGAGCAGTACTTC. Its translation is CSAKTPPYEQYF.

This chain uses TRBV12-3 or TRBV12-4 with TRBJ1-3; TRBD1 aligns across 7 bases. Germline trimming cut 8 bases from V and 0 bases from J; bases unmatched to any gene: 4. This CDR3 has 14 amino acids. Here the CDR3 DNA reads TGTGCCAGCCAAGACAGGGCCTCTGGAAACACCATATATTTT. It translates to CASQDRASGNTIYF.

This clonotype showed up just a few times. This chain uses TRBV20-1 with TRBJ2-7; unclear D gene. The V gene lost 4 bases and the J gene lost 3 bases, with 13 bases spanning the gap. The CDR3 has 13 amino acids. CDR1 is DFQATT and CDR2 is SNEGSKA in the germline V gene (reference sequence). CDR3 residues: CSANLGSLYEQYF. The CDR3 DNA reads TGCAGTGCTAATTTGGGATCTCTCTACGAGCAGTACTTC.

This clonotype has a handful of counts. CDR3 sequence reads: CASSSRTSGRATETQYF. The CDR3 coding sequence is TGTGCCAGCAGCTCTAGGACTAGCGGGAGGGCCACCGAGACCCAGTACTTC. The chain recombines TRBV28 with TRBJ2-5, with 15 bases identical to TRBD2. CDR1 and CDR2 from the germline V gene are MDHEN and SYDVKM. The CDR3 has 17 amino acids. V gave up 6 bases and J gave up 5 bases; unmatched junction bases: 10.

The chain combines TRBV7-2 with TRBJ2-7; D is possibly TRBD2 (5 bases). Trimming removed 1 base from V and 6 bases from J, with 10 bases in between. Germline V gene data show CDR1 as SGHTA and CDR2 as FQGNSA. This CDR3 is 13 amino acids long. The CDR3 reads CASSLEGLSEQYF. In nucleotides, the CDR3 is TGTGCCAGCAGCTTAGAAGGACTCTCCGAGCAGTACTTC.

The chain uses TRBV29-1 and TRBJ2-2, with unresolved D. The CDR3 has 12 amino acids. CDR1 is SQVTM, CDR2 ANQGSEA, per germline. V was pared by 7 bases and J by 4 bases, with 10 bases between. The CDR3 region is CSAEVFTGELFF. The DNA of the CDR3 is TGCAGCGCCGAAGTTTTCACCGGGGAGCTGTTTTTT.

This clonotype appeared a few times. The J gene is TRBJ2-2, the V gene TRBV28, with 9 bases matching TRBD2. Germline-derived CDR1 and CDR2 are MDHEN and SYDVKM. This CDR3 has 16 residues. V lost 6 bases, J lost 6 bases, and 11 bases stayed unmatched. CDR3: CASRRDGLALAGELFF. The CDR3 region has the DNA TGTGCCAGCAGGAGAGATGGACTAGCGTTGGCCGGGGAGCTGTTTTTT.